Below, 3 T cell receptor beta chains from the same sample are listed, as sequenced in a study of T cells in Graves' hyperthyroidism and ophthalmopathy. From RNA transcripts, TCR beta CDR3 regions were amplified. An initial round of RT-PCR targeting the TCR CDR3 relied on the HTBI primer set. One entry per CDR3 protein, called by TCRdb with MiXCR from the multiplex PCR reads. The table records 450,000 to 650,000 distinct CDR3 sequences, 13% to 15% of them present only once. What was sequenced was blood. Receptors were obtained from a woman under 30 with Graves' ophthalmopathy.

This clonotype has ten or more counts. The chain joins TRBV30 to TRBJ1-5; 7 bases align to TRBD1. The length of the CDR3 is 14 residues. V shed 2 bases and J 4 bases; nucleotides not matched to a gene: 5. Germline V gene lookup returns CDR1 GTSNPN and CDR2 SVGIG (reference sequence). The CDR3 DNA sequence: TGTGCCTGGAGTACTGGACAGGAGAATCAGCCCCAGCATTTT. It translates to CAWSTGQENQPQHF.

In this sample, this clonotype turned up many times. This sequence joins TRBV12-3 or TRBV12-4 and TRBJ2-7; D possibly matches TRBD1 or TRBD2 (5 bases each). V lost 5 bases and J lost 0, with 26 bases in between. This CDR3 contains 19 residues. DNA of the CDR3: TGTGCCAGCAGTCCTCCCAGGTTTTTGGGGGATTCCGGCTCCTACGAGCAGTACTTC. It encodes CASSPPRFLGDSGSYEQYF.

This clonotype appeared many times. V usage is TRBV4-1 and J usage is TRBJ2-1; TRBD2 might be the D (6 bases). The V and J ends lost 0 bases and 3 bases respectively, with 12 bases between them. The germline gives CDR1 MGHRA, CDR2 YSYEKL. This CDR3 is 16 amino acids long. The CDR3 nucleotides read TGCGCCAGCAGCCAAGATGGGCGGGGTAGCTACAATGAGCAGTTCTTC. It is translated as CASSQDGRGSYNEQFF.